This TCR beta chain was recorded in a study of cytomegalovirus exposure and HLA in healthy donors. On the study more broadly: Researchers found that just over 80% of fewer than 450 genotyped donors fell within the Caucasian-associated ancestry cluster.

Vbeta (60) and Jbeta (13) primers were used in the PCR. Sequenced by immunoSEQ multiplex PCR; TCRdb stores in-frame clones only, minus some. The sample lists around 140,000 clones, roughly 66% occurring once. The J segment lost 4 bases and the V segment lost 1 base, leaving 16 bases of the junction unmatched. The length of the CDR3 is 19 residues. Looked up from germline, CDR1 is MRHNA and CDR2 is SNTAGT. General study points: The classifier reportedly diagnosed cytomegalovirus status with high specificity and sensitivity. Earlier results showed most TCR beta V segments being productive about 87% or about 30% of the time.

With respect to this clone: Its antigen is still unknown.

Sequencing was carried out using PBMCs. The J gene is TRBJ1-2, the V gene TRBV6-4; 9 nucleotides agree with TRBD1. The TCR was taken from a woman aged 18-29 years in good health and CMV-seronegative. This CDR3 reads CASSDFLGQGLRLSYGYTF. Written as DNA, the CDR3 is TGTGCCAGCAGTGACTTTTTAGGACAGGGGCTACGCTTGTCCTATGGCTACACCTTC.